These T cell receptor beta chains were read from a single sample in a study of response to subunit inactivated influenza vaccine. TCRdb used MiXCR to reprocess the RT-PCR reads, holding one entry per CDR3 protein. Counted here are about 540,000 distinct CDR3 sequences, under 30% occurring once; the ten biggest clones make up around 2.8%. Another study also made use of these data, one on T cells expressing NK-cell markers.

Sequenced here: CD4+ T cells sorted from PBMCs, sampled roughly 13 days after vaccination. The receptor set was obtained from a man aged 50-60 years who received an inactivated influenza vaccine. Each CDR3 is given with its conserved first and last residue. D genes are given only for firm matches. Part of the rows lack a size; the others show once, few, many or a class for expanded clones.

d_call	clone_size	cdr3_length	v_call	j_call	cdr3_nt	cdr3_aa
NA	few	14	TRBV18	TRBJ2-5	TGTGCCAGCTCACCACCAGGGCAGCAAGAGACCCAGTACTTC	CASSPPGQQETQYF
NA	NA	15	TRBV7-3	TRBJ2-1	TGTGCCAGCAGCTTAACGGGGGGAGTGATGAATGAGCAGTTCTTC	CASSLTGGVMNEQFF
NA	few	13	TRBV7-8	TRBJ2-5	TGTGCCAGCAGCAACGACGGGTTCGGGACCCAGTACTTC	CASSNDGFGTQYF
NA	few	15	TRBV6-1	TRBJ2-1	TGTGCCAGCAGTGAACCGGGAGCCCTCTACAATGAGCAGTTCTTC	CASSEPGALYNEQFF
NA	few	13	TRBV25-1	TRBJ1-3	TGTGCCAGCAATCCCAGCTCTGGAAACACCATATATTTT	CASNPSSGNTIYF
NA	NA	16	TRBV10-3	TRBJ2-1	TGTGCCATCAGTGGAAAAGGCGAGACCTCCTACAATGAGCAGTTCTTC	CAISGKGETSYNEQFF
NA	NA	16	TRBV5-6	TRBJ2-3	TGTGCCAGCAGCTGGAAACTAGGGGCTCGCACAGATACGCAGTATTTT	CASSWKLGARTDTQYF
NA	few	16	TRBV6-2/TRBV6-3	TRBJ1-3	TGTGCCAGCAGTTTCGACGTAGGGGACTCTGGAAACACCATATATTTT	CASSFDVGDSGNTIYF
NA	NA	15	TRBV28	TRBJ1-2	TGTGCCAGCAGTTTATCAGGCAGGGCGATCTATGGCTACACCTTC	CASSLSGRAIYGYTF
TRBD2	NA	16	TRBV20-1	TRBJ2-2	TGCAGTGCTAGAGATGCTAGCGGGAGAAACACCGGGGAGCTGTTTTTT	CSARDASGRNTGELFF
NA	few	15	TRBV5-6	TRBJ2-3	TGTGCCAGCAGCTTGGAACGGGACTCCACAGATACGCAGTATTTT	CASSLERDSTDTQYF
NA	once	13	TRBV20-1	TRBJ1-5	TGCAGTGCTGATTCTGGGGGCAATCAGCCCCAGCATTTT	CSADSGGNQPQHF
NA	few	15	TRBV27	TRBJ2-1	TGTGCCAGCAGCTTAAACAGGGTTTCCTACAATGAGCAGTTCTTC	CASSLNRVSYNEQFF
TRBD1	NA	17	TRBV4-3	TRBJ2-7	TGCGCCAGCAGCGACCAAGTTTACCGGGACAGGGCGGCCGAGCAGTACTTC	CASSDQVYRDRAAEQYF
TRBD2	few	15	TRBV20-1	TRBJ2-3	TGCAGTGCAAGAGGACTAGCGGGAGGCACAGATACGCAGTATTTT	CSARGLAGGTDTQYF
TRBD2	few	18	TRBV5-1	TRBJ2-1	TGCGCCAGCAGCCACCGGCCAGCTAGCGGGAGCTCTTACAATGAGCAGTTCTTC	CASSHRPASGSSYNEQFF
TRBD1	NA	14	TRBV15	TRBJ2-1	TGTGCCACCAGCAGAGATCCCCAGGGGGATGAGCAGTTCTTC	CATSRDPQGDEQFF
NA	NA	18	TRBV6-2/TRBV6-3	TRBJ2-1	TGTGCCAGCAGTTACCTCACGGGTGCGGGGAGGCAATACAATGAGCAGTTCTTC	CASSYLTGAGRQYNEQFF
TRBD2	once	13	TRBV6-4	TRBJ2-5	TGTGCCAGCAGTGAAGCGGGAGGAGAGACCCAGTACTTC	CASSEAGGETQYF
TRBD1	many	14	TRBV29-1	TRBJ1-1	TGCAGCGCAGGGGACAGGGGGGAATTTACTGAAGCTTTCTTT	CSAGDRGEFTEAFF
TRBD2	many	11	TRBV29-1	TRBJ2-3	TGCAGCGTTCTTAGCGGGGCGAGACAGTATTTT	CSVLSGARQYF
NA	NA	15	TRBV4-3	TRBJ2-2	TGCGCCAGCAGCCAGGGTGTGGGCGTCACCGGGGAGCTGTTTTTT	CASSQGVGVTGELFF
NA	few	17	TRBV18	TRBJ2-2	TGTGCCAGCTCACCCCTCAAGACGGGAATGGGCACCGGGGAGCTGTTTTTT	CASSPLKTGMGTGELFF
TRBD2	NA	14	TRBV28	TRBJ2-1	TGTGCCAGCAGTTTAGGCGGGGGTGGGAATGAGCAGTTCTTC	CASSLGGGGNEQFF
TRBD2	NA	18	TRBV2	TRBJ2-1	TGTGCCAGCACAGGGGAGGGGGTAGCGGGGCCCTCCTACAATGAGCAGTTCTTC	CASTGEGVAGPSYNEQFF
NA	few	13	TRBV20-1	TRBJ2-3	TGCAGTGCTAGAGCCGGGGGCACAGATACGCAGTATTTT	CSARAGGTDTQYF
NA	few	14	TRBV7-9	TRBJ2-5	TGTGCCAGCAGCTTACGTGGGAGTTGGGAGACCCAGTACTTC	CASSLRGSWETQYF
NA	many	16	TRBV4-3	TRBJ1-1	TGCGCCAGCAGCCAAGATACCGGGGGCCGGACCACTGAAGCTTTCTTT	CASSQDTGGRTTEAFF
NA	NA	14	TRBV5-1	TRBJ2-2	TGCGCCAGCAGCTTATACCAGGGGCCCGGGGAGCTGTTTTTT	CASSLYQGPGELFF
TRBD1	few	14	TRBV27	TRBJ1-2	TGTGCCAGCAGTTTAAGGACAGGGTACTATGGCTACACCTTC	CASSLRTGYYGYTF
NA	NA	14	TRBV12-3/TRBV12-4	TRBJ1-5	TGTGCCAGCAGCGGATGGGGCCACAATCAGCCCCAGCATTTT	CASSGWGHNQPQHF